The clone carrying this T cell receptor (beta chain) was counted between two and nine times. Antigen unknown. V lost 2 bases to trimming and J lost 3 bases; unmatched junction nucleotides: 12. CDR3 length: 17 residues. Germline CDR1 is MNHNS and CDR2 is SASEGT. This sample is part of a study of beta chain features in type 1 diabetes. Study-wide background: When patients were set against healthy donors, age, gender and cell yields were similar. Study-wide results and limits: In all four CD4+ subsets, TCRB CDR3 length was significantly, moderately reduced in type 1 diabetes.

Since all of the isolated RNA was reverse transcribed, expressed TCRB transcripts were what got sequenced. The protocol was immunoSEQ multiplex PCR, while the TCRdb copy is restricted to in-frame clones and leaves out a portion. The repertoire includes roughly 140,000 clones, under 13% of them detected once, and approximately 0.46% sits in the top ten. This chain links TRBV6-1 with TRBJ1-1; 7 bases line up with TRBD1. The sample consisted of central memory CD4+ T cells from blood. This clonotype was obtained from a man aged 25 to 40 with type 1 diabetes. The CDR3 nucleotides are TGTGCCAGCAGTGAATATCCCCCGGGACAGATATACACTGAAGCTTTCTTT. Protein sequence: CASSEYPPGQIYTEAFF.